These T cell receptor beta chains were read from a single sample in a study of PD-1 blockade in classical Hodgkin lymphoma. Profiling relied on immunoSEQ multiplex PCR, and the TCRdb table lists in-frame clones only, not all of them. The top ten hold roughly 16% of the sample, which has under 60,000 clones, around 78% seen once. The material was peripheral blood mononuclear cells (PBMCs), obtained before the second cycle of nivolumab. The receptors stem from a human donor with classical Hodgkin lymphoma. Each CDR3 is given with its conserved first and last residue. D genes are given only for firm matches. Not every row has a clone size; where given, it reads once, few, many or a size class.

TGTGCCAGTAGTATAGCATCAGAGACCCAGTACTTC	CASSIASETQYF	NA	NA	TRBV19	TRBJ2-5
TGTGCCAGCAGTCTAGCGGGAGGGGGCGATGAGCAGTTCTTC	CASSLAGGGDEQFF	few	TRBD2	TRBV6-4	TRBJ2-1
TGTGCCAGCAGTTACTCGATAGGAGGGAAAAACATTCAGTACTTC	CASSYSIGGKNIQYF	NA	NA	TRBV6-6	TRBJ2-4
TGTGCCAGCAGTTACGGGACAACTACCTACGAGCAGTACTTC	CASSYGTTTYEQYF	NA	NA	TRBV6-5	TRBJ2-7
TGTGCCAGCAGCCCCTCGGGGAATAGCGGGGATTCCGAGCAGTACTTC	CASSPSGNSGDSEQYF	NA	TRBD2	TRBV7-2	TRBJ2-7
TGTGCCAGCATAAAGCAGGGATCCTACGAGCAGTACTTC	CASIKQGSYEQYF	NA	NA	TRBV6-5	TRBJ2-7
TGTGCCAGCAGTACACCCTCCGGGACAGGGGGCGAGCAGTACTTC	CASSTPSGTGGEQYF	NA	TRBD1	TRBV28	TRBJ2-7
TGTGCCAGTAGTATTCGGGGTGTCGGCGACTCCTACGAGCAGTACTTC	CASSIRGVGDSYEQYF	NA	NA	TRBV19	TRBJ2-7
TGTGCCAGCAGCTTGGAGGCTAGCGGCTCCTACGAGCAGTACTTC	CASSLEASGSYEQYF	NA	TRBD2	TRBV5-4	TRBJ2-7
TGTGCCAGTAGTATTGGCCAGAGGGGGACTGAAGCTTTCTTT	CASSIGQRGTEAFF	NA	NA	TRBV19	TRBJ1-1
TGTGCCAGCAGCCGGGGAGGGGGACAGGCGGATCAGCCCCAGCATTTT	CASSRGGGQADQPQHF	NA	TRBD1	TRBV5-5	TRBJ1-5
TGTGCCAGTAGTACAATGGGGTCCTCCTACGAGCAGTACTTC	CASSTMGSSYEQYF	NA	NA	TRBV19	TRBJ2-7
TGTGCCAGCAGTGGGTGGGGGACTGGGGCCAACGTCCTGACTTTC	CASSGWGTGANVLTF	many	NA	TRBV6-1	TRBJ2-6
TGTGCCAGCAGTTACCAACCTAGCGATACGCAGTATTTT	CASSYQPSDTQYF	NA	NA	TRBV7-8	TRBJ2-3
TGTGCGACGGCGGTTTTTTTGAACACTGAAGCTTTCTTT	CATAVFLNTEAFF	few	NA	TRBV30	TRBJ1-1
TGTGCCAGTAGTATAGGCCCACTAGAAAACAATGAGCAGTTCTTC	CASSIGPLENNEQFF	NA	NA	TRBV19	TRBJ2-1
TGTGCCAGCAGCCTCCGGGACGGTCCGTCCTACGAGCAGTACTTC	CASSLRDGPSYEQYF	NA	NA	TRBV6-4	TRBJ2-7
TGTGCCAGCAGCCCCCGGACAGGACTTATGAACACTGAAGCTTTCTTT	CASSPRTGLMNTEAFF	NA	TRBD1	TRBV9	TRBJ1-1
TGTGCCAGTAGTATAGATCTAGGGAGCACCGGGGAGCTGTTTTTT	CASSIDLGSTGELFF	NA	NA	TRBV19	TRBJ2-2
TGTGCCAGCAGCTTGCCGGGACAGGGGTCGTCTGGGGCCAACGTCCTGACTTTC	CASSLPGQGSSGANVLTF	NA	TRBD1	TRBV5-6	TRBJ2-6
TGTGCCAGCAGCTTAAGGGACAGGGCCACCGGGGAGCTGTTTTTT	CASSLRDRATGELFF	NA	TRBD1	TRBV11-1	TRBJ2-2
TGTGCCAGCAGTTTAGCCGGGGGGAACGGCAATCAGCCCCAGCATTTT	CASSLAGGNGNQPQHF	NA	NA	TRBV28	TRBJ1-5
TGTGCCAGCAGCTCTTACCGGACAGGGGACACTGAAGCTTTCTTT	CASSSYRTGDTEAFF	NA	TRBD1	TRBV28	TRBJ1-1
TGTGCCAGCAGGACAGGGGTCTCCTACGAGCAGTACTTC	CASRTGVSYEQYF	NA	TRBD1	TRBV28	TRBJ2-7
TGTGCCAGCAGCCGACTAGCAACTAATGAAAAACTGTTTTTT	CASSRLATNEKLFF	NA	NA	TRBV7-9	TRBJ1-4
TGTGCCAGTAGTATTAGTTTCGCGGGGGAGTCATACGAGCAGTACTTC	CASSISFAGESYEQYF	once	TRBD2	TRBV19	TRBJ2-7